This TCR beta chain was captured by sequencing in a study of T-cell reconstitution after alpha-beta-depleted transplantation in children. The CDR3 has 11 amino acids. V was shortened by 6 bases and J by 12 bases, with 14 bases between the two germline ends. A library of TCRbeta sequences, prepared with unique molecular identifiers, was generated. TCRdb re-derived calls from the PCR reads in MiXCR, one entry per CDR3 protein. The data hold about 540,000 distinct CDR3 sequences, with around 17% observed a single time. The sequence derives from a human donor who donated a stem cell graft to a child with acute lymphoblastic leukemia. This chain uses TRBV12-3 or TRBV12-4 with TRBJ1-1, with D possibly matching TRBD1 (5 bases). The material sequenced was PBMCs from the stem cell graft donor, taken from the stem cell graft. CDR3 bases: TGTGCCAGCAGGTTGGGGCCACTATCTTTCTTT. As protein: CASRLGPLSFF.